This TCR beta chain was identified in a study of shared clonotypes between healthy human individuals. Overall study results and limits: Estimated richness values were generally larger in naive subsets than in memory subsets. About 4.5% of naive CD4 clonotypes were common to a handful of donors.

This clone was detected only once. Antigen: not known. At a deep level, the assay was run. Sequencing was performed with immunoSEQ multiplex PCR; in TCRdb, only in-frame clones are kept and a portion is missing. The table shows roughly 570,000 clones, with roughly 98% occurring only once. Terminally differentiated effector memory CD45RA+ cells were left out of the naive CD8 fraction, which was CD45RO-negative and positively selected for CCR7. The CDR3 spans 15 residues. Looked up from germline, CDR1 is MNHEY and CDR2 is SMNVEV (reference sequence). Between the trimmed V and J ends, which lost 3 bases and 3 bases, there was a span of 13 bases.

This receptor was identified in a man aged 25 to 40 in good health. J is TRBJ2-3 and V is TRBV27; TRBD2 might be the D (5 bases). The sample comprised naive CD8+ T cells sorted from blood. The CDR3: CASSFTVARTDTQYF. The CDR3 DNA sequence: TGTGCCAGCAGTTTTACGGTAGCGAGAACAGATACGCAGTATTTT.